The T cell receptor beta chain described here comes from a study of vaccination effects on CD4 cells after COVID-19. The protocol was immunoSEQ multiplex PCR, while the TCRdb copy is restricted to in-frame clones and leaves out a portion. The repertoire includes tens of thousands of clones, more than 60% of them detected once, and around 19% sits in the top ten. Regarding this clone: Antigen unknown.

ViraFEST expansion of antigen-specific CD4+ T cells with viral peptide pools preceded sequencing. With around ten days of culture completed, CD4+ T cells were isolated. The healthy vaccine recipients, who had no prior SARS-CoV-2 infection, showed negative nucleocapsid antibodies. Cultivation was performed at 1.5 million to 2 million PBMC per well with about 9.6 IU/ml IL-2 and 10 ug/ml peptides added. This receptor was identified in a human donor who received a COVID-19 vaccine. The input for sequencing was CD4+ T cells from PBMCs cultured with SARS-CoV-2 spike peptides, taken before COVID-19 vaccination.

DNA of the CDR3: TGTGCCAGCAGCCAAGCCTCTGGACTAGCGGGGGATTACGAGCAGTACTTC. It translates to CASSQASGLAGDYEQYF. This chain uses TRBV4-2 with TRBJ2-7, with TRBD2 identical over 13 bases. There are 17 residues in the CDR3. Trimming took 1 base from V and 4 from J; bases not matched to a gene: 7. Per germline, CDR1 LGHNA and CDR2 YNFKEQ.